This T cell receptor (beta chain) was sequenced in a study of vaccination effects on CD4 cells after COVID-19. Study-wide background: Two-dose vaccination with either BNT162b2 or mRNA-1273 was given to the participants.

Ahead of sequencing, the ViraFEST assay grew antigen-specific CD4+ T cells using viral peptide pools. Once cultured for around 11 days, the cells underwent separation to obtain CD4+ T cells. People in the vaccine group had not been infected with SARS-CoV-2 before, and their nucleocapsid antibodies were negative. As regards this clone: Its matching antigen is unknown.

Clones were read by immunoSEQ multiplex PCR, and TCRdb kept only the in-frame ones, dropping some. This table has 23,000 or so clones, about 74% appearing once. This CDR3 spans 11 amino acids. V shed 0 bases and J shed 5 bases, with 1 base lying between them. Germline V gives CDR1 ENHRY, CDR2 SYGVKD. The sequence derives from a human donor who received a COVID-19 vaccine. The rearrangement uses TRBV10-3 and TRBJ1-1; D is uncertain. The input for sequencing was CD4+ T cells from PBMCs cultured with SARS-CoV-2 spike peptides, taken before COVID-19 vaccination. The CDR3 DNA is TGTGCCATCAGTGAGTCAACTGAAGCTTTCTTT. This codes for CAISESTEAFF.